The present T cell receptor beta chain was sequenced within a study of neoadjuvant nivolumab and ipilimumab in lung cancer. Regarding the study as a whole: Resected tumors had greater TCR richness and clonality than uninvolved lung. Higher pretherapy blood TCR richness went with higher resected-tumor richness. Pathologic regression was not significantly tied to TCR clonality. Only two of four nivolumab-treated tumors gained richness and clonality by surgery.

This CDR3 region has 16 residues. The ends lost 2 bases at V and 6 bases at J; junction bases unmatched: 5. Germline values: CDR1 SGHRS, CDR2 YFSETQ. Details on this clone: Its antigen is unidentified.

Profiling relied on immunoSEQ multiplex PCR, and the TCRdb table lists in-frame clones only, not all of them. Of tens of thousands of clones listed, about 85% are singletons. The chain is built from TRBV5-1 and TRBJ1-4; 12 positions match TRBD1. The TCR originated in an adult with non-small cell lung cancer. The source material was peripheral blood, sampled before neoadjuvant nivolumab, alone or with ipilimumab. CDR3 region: CASSLEGTGGYEKLFF. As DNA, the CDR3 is TGCGCCAGCAGCTTAGAAGGGACAGGGGGCTATGAAAAACTGTTTTTT.